This T cell receptor beta chain was recorded in a study of blood T cell repertoires in COVID-19. Germline V gene lookup returns CDR1 SGHAT and CDR2 FQNNGV. The ends were cut back, 3 bases at V and 4 bases at J, with 9 bases in the middle. CDR3 length: 13 amino acids. Assay: immunoSEQ multiplex PCR; the TCRdb copy retains only in-frame clones and omits some. The sample lists 150,000 or so clones; about four fifths were seen once. The V call is TRBV11-2, the J call TRBJ1-2, with D perhaps TRBD1 (6 bases). The sample taken for sequencing was peripheral blood. This clonotype originated in a human donor with acute or convalescent COVID-19. The donor label of this sample is uncertain. The DNA of the CDR3 is TGTGCCAGCAGCTTCCAGGGGTCCTATGGCTACACCTTC. Translated: CASSFQGSYGYTF. Based on the CDR3 plus reference TRBV11-2 and TRBJ1-2, the full variable domain is EAGVAQSPRYKIIEKRQSVAFWCNPISGHATLYWYQQILGQGPKLLIQFQNNGVVDDSQLPKDRFSAERLKGVDSTLKIQPAKLEDSAVYLCASSFQGSYGYTFGSGTRLTVV.